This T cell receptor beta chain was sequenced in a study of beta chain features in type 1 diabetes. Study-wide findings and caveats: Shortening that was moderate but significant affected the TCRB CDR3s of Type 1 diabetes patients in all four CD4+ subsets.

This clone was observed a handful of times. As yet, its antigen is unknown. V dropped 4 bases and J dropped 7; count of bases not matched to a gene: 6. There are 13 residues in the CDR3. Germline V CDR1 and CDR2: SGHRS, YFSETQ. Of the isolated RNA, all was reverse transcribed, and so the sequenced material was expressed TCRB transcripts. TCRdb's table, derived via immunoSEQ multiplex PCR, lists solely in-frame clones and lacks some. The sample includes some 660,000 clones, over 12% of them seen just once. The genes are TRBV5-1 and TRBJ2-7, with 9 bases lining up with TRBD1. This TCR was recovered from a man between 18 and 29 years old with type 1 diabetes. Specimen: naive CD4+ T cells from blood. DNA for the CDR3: TGCGCCAGCAGCACGGGACAGGGCCTTGAGCAGTACTTC. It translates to CASSTGQGLEQYF.